One and the same sample provided the 20 T cell receptor beta chains below, sequenced in a study of T cell changes during pregnancy in multiple sclerosis. Some clones are missing from TCRdb's copy, which holds only in-frame ones; the method was immunoSEQ multiplex PCR. The data hold approximately 31,000 clones, with over 75% observed a single time. This specimen consisted of CD8+ T cells from peripheral blood mononuclear cells, obtained in the second trimester of pregnancy. These receptors were collected from a female donor with multiple sclerosis, enrolled in a pregnancy study.

The chain couples TRBV9 to TRBJ2-1; 14 positions match TRBD2. The CDR3 sequence is 16 residues long. Germline loops: CDR1 SGDLS, CDR2 YYNGEE. V lost 3 bases to trimming and J lost 8 bases; unmatched junction nucleotides: 7. The CDR3 region has the DNA TGTGCCAGCAGCGGCGGACTAGCGGGAGGATACGATGAGCAGTTCTTC. Residues: CASSGGLAGGYDEQFF.

This rearrangement joins TRBV4-2 to TRBJ1-5, with D possibly matching TRBD1 (6 bases). Trimming left V 3 bases short and J 4 bases short, with 10 bases between. CDR3 size: 14 residues. CDR1 and CDR2 from the germline V gene are LGHNA and YNFKEQ. CDR3 residues: CASSHAGANQPQHF. The CDR3 DNA reads as TGTGCCAGCAGCCACGCAGGGGCGAATCAGCCCCAGCATTTT.

The rearrangement uses TRBV2 and TRBJ1-5; a weak D match, TRBD1 (5 bases). The germline V gene encodes CDR1 SNHLY and CDR2 FYNNEI. V lost 5 bases and J 0 bases, leaving 11 bases between the germline ends. The CDR3 sequence is 15 residues long. The CDR3, as DNA: TGTGCCAGCAGTACGACAGAAAATAGCAATCAGCCCCAGCATTTT. It specifies CASSTTENSNQPQHF. Full variable domain (remainder filled in from reference TRBV2 and TRBJ1-5): EPEVTQTPSHQVTQMGQEVILRCVPISNHLYFYWYRQILGQKVEFLVSFYNNEISEKSEIFDDQFSVERPDGSNFTLKIRSTKLEDSAMYFCASSTTENSNQPQHFGDGTRLSIL.

The chain employs TRBV7-9 and TRBJ2-7; 7 bases are shared with TRBD1. This CDR3 is built from 15 residues. The J segment lost 0 bases and the V segment lost 1 base, leaving 3 bases of the junction unmatched. Germline-derived CDR1 and CDR2 are SEHNR and FQNEAQ (reference sequence). The CDR3 sequence: CASSLEDRSSYEQYF. For the CDR3, the DNA is TGTGCCAGCAGCTTAGAGGACAGGAGCTCCTACGAGCAGTACTTC.

The chain employs TRBV6-4 and TRBJ2-7; D perhaps matches TRBD1 (6 bases). Looked up from germline, CDR1 is MRHNA and CDR2 is SNTAGT. With 3 bases removed from V and 7 bases from J, the gap between germline ends came to 19 bases. This CDR3 region has 15 residues. CDR3 sequence reads: CASSEPQGLLNEQYF. In DNA, the CDR3 is TGTGCCAGCAGTGAGCCTCAGGGGCTTCTTAATGAGCAGTACTTC.

The rearrangement links TRBV27 to TRBJ2-6; no reliable D call. The length of the CDR3 is 16 residues. The germline V gene has CDR1 MNHEY and CDR2 SMNVEV (reference sequence). The V end was cut by 3 bases, the J end by 0 bases, with 9 bases between. The CDR3 region is CASSFLQTSGANVLTF. The CDR3 DNA reads as TGTGCCAGCAGTTTTCTACAGACCTCTGGGGCCAACGTCCTGACTTTC.

The V call is TRBV4-2, the J call TRBJ2-1; perhaps TRBD2 as D (5 bases). Per germline, CDR1 LGHNA and CDR2 YNFKEQ. The V gene lost 4 bases and the J gene lost 8 bases, with 30 bases spanning the gap. CDR3 length: 19 residues. In DNA form, the CDR3 reads TGTGCCAGCAGCCCCAGGCCTTTAGTGGGGAGAGATTCGAGGGATGAGCAGTTCTTC. It is translated as CASSPRPLVGRDSRDEQFF.

As DNA, the CDR3 is TGTGCCAGCAGCTTAGGAGGACTATCCTACGAGCAGTACTTC. Translated: CASSLGGLSYEQYF. V and J are TRBV7-9 and TRBJ2-7; TRBD2 might be the D (6 bases). Germline values: CDR1 SEHNR, CDR2 FQNEAQ (reference sequence). CDR3 length: 14 residues. The V and J ends lost 1 base and 1 base respectively, with 8 bases between them.

The chain links TRBV5-1 to TRBJ2-1, with D possibly matching TRBD1 (5 bases). Germline V gene sequence: CDR1 SGHRS, CDR2 YFSETQ. The V end lost 4 bases, the J end lost 9 bases, and 23 bases lay between the germline ends. The CDR3 loop spans 16 amino acids. The DNA of the CDR3 is TGCGCCAGCAGCGGCCCTTGGGTCTGGACAAATACTGAGCAGTTCTTC. This gives the protein CASSGPWVWTNTEQFF.

The chain joins TRBV6-5 to TRBJ2-2; TRBD1 agrees at 9 bases. The V gene end was trimmed by 3 bases and the J gene end by 7 bases; junction bases not matched to a gene: 9. This CDR3 spans 16 amino acids. Germline V gene lookup returns CDR1 MNHEY and CDR2 SVGAGI. CDR3 nucleotides: TGTGCCAGCAGTTATACAGGGGGCATCATCGACGGGGAGCTGTTTTTT. Translated, it gives CASSYTGGIIDGELFF.

The chain couples TRBV9 to TRBJ1-1, with D uncertain. There are 11 residues in the CDR3. Trimming pared 3 bases from V and 11 bases from J, leaving 11 bases between. Per the germline V gene, CDR1 is SGDLS and CDR2 is YYNGEE. CDR3 sequence: CASSALSMAFF. The CDR3 DNA sequence: TGTGCCAGCAGCGCGCTTTCTATGGCTTTCTTT. The full variable domain, its missing parts supplied by reference TRBV9 and TRBJ1-1, is DSGVTQTPKHLITATGQRVTLRCSPRSGDLSVYWYQQSLDQGLQFLIQYYNGEERAKGNILERFSAQQFPDLHSELNLSSLELGDSALYFCASSALSMAFFGQGTRLTVV.

The V call is TRBV28, the J call TRBJ1-1, with a possible D match to TRBD1 (6 bases). This CDR3 comprises 13 residues. Germline CDR1 is MDHEN and CDR2 is SYDVKM. Trimming took 3 bases from V and 11 from J, leaving 16 bases between them. In DNA form, the CDR3 reads TGTGCCAGCAGTTTTGATCAGGGGTGGTTCGCTTTCTTT. Its translation: CASSFDQGWFAFF.

This chain connects TRBV7-9 to TRBJ2-7; D is uncertain. CDR3 length: 12 residues. The V end was cut by 0 bases, the J end by 3 bases, with 3 bases between. Per the germline V gene, CDR1 is SEHNR and CDR2 is FQNEAQ (reference sequence). The CDR3 loop is CASSLALYEQYF. CDR3 nucleotide sequence: TGTGCCAGCAGCTTAGCCCTCTACGAGCAGTACTTC.

This clone was detected only once. The V call is TRBV11-2, the J call TRBJ2-5; D is unresolved. The CDR3 contains 13 residues. The germline V gene encodes CDR1 SGHAT and CDR2 FQNNGV. Trimming removed 5 bases at V and 5 bases at J, with 12 bases between. The CDR3 DNA is TGTGCCAGCAGCCAATTACTCGGGGAGACCCAGTACTTC. Protein sequence: CASSQLLGETQYF.

The chain carries TRBV6-5 and TRBJ1-1; 8 bases are a match to TRBD1. This CDR3 region has 14 residues. V shed 2 bases and J 6 bases; nucleotides not matched to a gene: 5. Germline assignment: CDR1 MNHEY and CDR2 SVGAGI. CDR3 protein: CASSYRTGNAEAFF. CDR3 sequence (DNA): TGTGCCAGCAGTTACCGGACAGGGAATGCTGAAGCTTTCTTT.

The chain is built from TRBV7-9 and TRBJ2-7; D remains ambiguous. The CDR3 has 13 amino acids. Germline V gives CDR1 SEHNR, CDR2 FQNEAQ (reference sequence). Trimming removed 1 base from V and 3 bases from J, with 7 bases in between. In nucleotides, the CDR3 is TGTGCCAGCAGCTTAGATCCTAGCTACGAGCAGTACTTC. Translated: CASSLDPSYEQYF. The variable domain in full, with the rest retrieved from reference TRBV7-9 and TRBJ2-7, is DTGVSQNPRHKITKRGQNVTFRCDPISEHNRLYWYRQTLGQGPEFLTYFQNEAQLEKSRLLSDRFSAERPKGSFSTLEIQRTEQGDSAMYLCASSLDPSYEQYFGPGTRLTVT.

The gene calls are TRBV9 and TRBJ2-7, with a possible D match to TRBD1 (5 bases). The germline V gene encodes CDR1 SGDLS and CDR2 YYNGEE. This CDR3 is built from 15 residues. Trimming pared 2 bases from V and 3 bases from J, leaving 15 bases between. The CDR3 reads CASSVFPSTVYEQYF. The CDR3 DNA sequence: TGTGCCAGCAGCGTTTTTCCCTCGACAGTCTACGAGCAGTACTTC.

The V and J genes are TRBV4-2 and TRBJ2-3, with 8 bases identical to TRBD1. Germline lookup yields CDR1 LGHNA and CDR2 YNFKEQ. The CDR3 totals 16 residues. V trimming: 2 bases; J trimming: 1 base; junction bases outside the gene matches: 5. The CDR3 nucleotides read TGTGCCAGCAGCCAATACGGACAGGGCGGCACAGATACGCAGTATTTT. Its protein product is CASSQYGQGGTDTQYF.

DNA for the CDR3: TGTGCCAGCAGCTTCGGGACTAGCGGGAGCAATGAGCAGTTCTTC. It translates to CASSFGTSGSNEQFF. The chain recombines TRBV5-6 with TRBJ2-1; 14 bases are a match to TRBD2. V was clipped by 2 bases and J by 6 bases; unmatched bases: 1. This CDR3 has 15 residues. Germline V gene lookup returns CDR1 SGHDT and CDR2 YYEEEE.

This chain joins TRBV7-8 and TRBJ2-7, with 10 bases identical to TRBD2. The CDR3 is made up of 15 amino acids. V dropped 7 bases and J dropped 4; count of bases not matched to a gene: 10. Germline V lookup: CDR1 SGHVS, CDR2 FQNEAQ. CDR3 in amino acids: CASTKWGSGRYEQYF. In DNA form, the CDR3 reads TGTGCCAGCACCAAATGGGGTAGCGGGAGGTACGAGCAGTACTTC.